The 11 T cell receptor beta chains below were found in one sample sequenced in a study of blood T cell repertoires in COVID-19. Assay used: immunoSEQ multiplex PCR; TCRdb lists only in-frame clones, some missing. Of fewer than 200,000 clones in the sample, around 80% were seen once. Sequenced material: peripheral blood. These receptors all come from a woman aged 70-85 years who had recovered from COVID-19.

In DNA, the CDR3 is TGTGCCAGCAGTCCCCAGGGGCGGGGGACTGAAGCTTTCTTT. Its protein product is CASSPQGRGTEAFF. This chain uses TRBV28 with TRBJ1-1; D is perhaps TRBD1 (6 bases). Germline CDR1 is MDHEN and CDR2 is SYDVKM. This CDR3 is 14 amino acids long. V lost 5 bases and J 5 bases, leaving 15 bases between the germline ends.

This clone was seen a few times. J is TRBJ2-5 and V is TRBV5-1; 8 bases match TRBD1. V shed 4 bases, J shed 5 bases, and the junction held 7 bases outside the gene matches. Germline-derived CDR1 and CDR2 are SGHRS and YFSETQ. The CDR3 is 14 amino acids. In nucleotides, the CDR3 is TGCGCCAGCAGCCAGACAGGGGTCGGGGAGACCCAGTACTTC. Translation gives CASSQTGVGETQYF.

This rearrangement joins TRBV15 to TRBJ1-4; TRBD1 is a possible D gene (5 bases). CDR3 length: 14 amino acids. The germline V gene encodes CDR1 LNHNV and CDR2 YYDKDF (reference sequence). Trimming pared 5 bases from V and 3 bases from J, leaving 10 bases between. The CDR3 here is CATSPRGANEKLFF. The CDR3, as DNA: TGTGCCACCAGCCCCCGGGGGGCTAATGAAAAACTGTTTTTT.

The DNA of the CDR3 is TGCGCCAGCAGCCAACACTCTAGAGTGCCCTCCTACGAGCAGTACTTC. This gives the protein CASSQHSRVPSYEQYF. V usage is TRBV4-3 and J usage is TRBJ2-7, with D uncertain. V was cut by 2 bases and J by 0 bases, with 14 bases left in between. CDR3 length: 16 residues. Germline loops: CDR1 LGHNA, CDR2 YSLEER.

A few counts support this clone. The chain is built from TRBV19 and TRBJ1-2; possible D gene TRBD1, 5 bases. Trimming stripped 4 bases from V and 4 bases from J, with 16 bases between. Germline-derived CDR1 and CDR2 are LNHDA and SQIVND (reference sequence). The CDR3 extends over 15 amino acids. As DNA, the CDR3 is TGTGCCAGTAGTACACGACAGTCGGGGGGCTATGGCTACACCTTC. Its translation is CASSTRQSGGYGYTF. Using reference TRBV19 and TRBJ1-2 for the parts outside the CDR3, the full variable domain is DGGITQSPKYLFRKEGQNVTLSCEQNLNHDAMYWYRQDPGQGLRLIYYSQIVNDFQKGDIAEGYSVSREKKESFPLTVTSAQKNPTAFYLCASSTRQSGGYGYTFGSGTRLTVV.

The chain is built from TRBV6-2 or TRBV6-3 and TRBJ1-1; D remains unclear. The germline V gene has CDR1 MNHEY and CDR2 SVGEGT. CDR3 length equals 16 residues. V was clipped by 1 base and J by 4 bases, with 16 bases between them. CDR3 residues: CASSYWASPGSTEAFF. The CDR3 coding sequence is TGTGCCAGCAGTTACTGGGCCAGCCCTGGGAGCACTGAAGCTTTCTTT.

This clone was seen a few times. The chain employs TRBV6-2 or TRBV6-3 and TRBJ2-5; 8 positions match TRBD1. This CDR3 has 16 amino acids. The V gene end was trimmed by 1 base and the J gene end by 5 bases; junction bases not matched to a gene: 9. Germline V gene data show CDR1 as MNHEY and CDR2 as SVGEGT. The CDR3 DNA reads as TGTGCCAGCAGTTACTTCGGACAGGGAGGCCCCGAGACCCAGTACTTC. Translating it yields CASSYFGQGGPETQYF.

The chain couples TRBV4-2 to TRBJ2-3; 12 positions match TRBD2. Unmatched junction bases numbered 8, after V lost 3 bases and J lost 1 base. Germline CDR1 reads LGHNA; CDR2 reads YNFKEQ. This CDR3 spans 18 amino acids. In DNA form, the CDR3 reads TGTGCCAGCAGCCACCTCCTAGCGGGAGGGCCCGGCACAGATACGCAGTATTTT. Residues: CASSHLLAGGPGTDTQYF.

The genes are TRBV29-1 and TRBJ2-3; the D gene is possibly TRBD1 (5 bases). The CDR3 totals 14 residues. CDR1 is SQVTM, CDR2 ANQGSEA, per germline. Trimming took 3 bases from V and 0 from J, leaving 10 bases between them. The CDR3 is CSVETDLSTDTQYF. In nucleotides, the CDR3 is TGCAGCGTTGAGACAGACCTCAGCACAGATACGCAGTATTTT.

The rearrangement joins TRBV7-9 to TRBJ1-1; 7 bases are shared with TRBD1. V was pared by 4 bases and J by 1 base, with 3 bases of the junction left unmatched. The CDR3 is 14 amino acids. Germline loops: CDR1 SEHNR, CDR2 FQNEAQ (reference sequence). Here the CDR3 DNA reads TGTGCCAGCAGCTCACAGGGGTGGAACACTGAAGCTTTCTTT. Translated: CASSSQGWNTEAFF.

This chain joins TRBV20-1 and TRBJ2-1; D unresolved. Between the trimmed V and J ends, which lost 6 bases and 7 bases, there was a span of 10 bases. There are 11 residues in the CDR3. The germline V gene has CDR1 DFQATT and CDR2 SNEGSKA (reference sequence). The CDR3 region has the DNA TGCAGTGCCAGACCCTTGAATGAGCAGTTCTTC. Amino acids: CSARPLNEQFF.